This paragraph covers one T cell receptor (beta chain) sequence. Its target is not known. This specimen belongs to a study of cytomegalovirus exposure and HLA in healthy donors. Study-level results: Sequencing depth across donors, presence/absence analyses assumed, was roughly uniform.

With 60 Vbeta and 13 Jbeta primers, the PCR was carried out. Sequenced by immunoSEQ multiplex PCR; TCRdb stores in-frame clones only, minus some. This table holds more than 150,000 clones, roughly 84% found once. This CDR3 has 14 amino acids. CDR1 and CDR2 from the germline V gene are SGHTA and FQGTGA. Trimming shortened V by 5 bases and J by 7 bases, and 17 bases separated the two germline ends. This sequence originates from a woman aged 18-29 years in good health and CMV-seronegative. The sequenced sample consisted of PBMCs. This rearrangement joins TRBV7-3 to TRBJ1-2; a weak D match, TRBD1 (6 bases). CDR3 sequence reads: CASSPRGQAFGYTF. CDR3 nucleotides: TGTGCCAGCAGCCCAAGGGGACAAGCCTTTGGCTACACCTTC.